This TCR beta chain is drawn from a study of OX40 agonist ivuxolimab in advanced cancers. The repertoire was sequenced with immunoSEQ multiplex PCR; TCRdb's copy has only in-frame clones and lacks some. In the table there are about 56,000 clones, around 81% of which are singletons. This CDR3 comprises 14 residues. The V and J ends lost 1 base and 5 bases respectively, with 12 bases between them. Germline V lookup: CDR1 SQVTM, CDR2 ANQGSEA. Sequences were derived from CD4+ or CD8+ T cells sorted from blood, sampled in a trial of the OX40 agonist ivuxolimab. The chain joins TRBV29-1 to TRBJ2-1; D is uncertain. This TCR derives from an adult with an advanced solid tumor such as melanoma, head and neck, liver or kidney cancer. CDR3 bases: TGCAGCGTTGAAGGTCTACCTGGGCACAATGAGCAGTTCTTC. Its translation: CSVEGLPGHNEQFF.